These T cell receptor beta chains were read from a single sample in a study of radiotherapy plus CTLA-4 blockade in lung cancer. Clones were sequenced by immunoSEQ multiplex PCR, and TCRdb holds only the in-frame ones, with some missing. The sample records fewer than 45,000 clones, 72% being singletons. Sequenced here: peripheral blood, sampled from a patient treated with radiotherapy plus ipilimumab. The receptors here all came from a human donor with non-small cell lung cancer who had stable disease on radiotherapy plus ipilimumab. CDR3s include the opening cysteine and the closing phenylalanine or tryptophan. The D gene is left open where the match is weak. Clone size, where shown, is once, few, many, or a class for clones that have expanded.

V	size	D	J	CDR3	DNA
TRBV19	.	.	TRBJ1-2	CASSRTARGYGYTF	TGTGCCAGTAGTAGGACAGCCCGGGGCTATGGCTACACCTTC
TRBV6-1	.	.	TRBJ2-7	CASSEAPGDEQYF	TGTGCCAGCAGTGAAGCCCCAGGGGACGAGCAGTACTTC
TRBV6-5	.	TRBD1	TRBJ1-1	CASSHGTVGDTEAFF	TGTGCCAGCAGTCACGGGACAGTTGGGGACACTGAAGCTTTCTTT
TRBV10-3	few	.	TRBJ1-1	CAIRINRDTEAFF	TGTGCCATCAGGATTAACCGGGACACTGAAGCTTTCTTT
TRBV6-4	few	.	TRBJ1-1	CASKAGRDTEAFF	TGTGCCAGCAAAGCAGGGAGGGACACTGAAGCTTTCTTT
TRBV4-1	.	.	TRBJ2-5	CASSQAIGTGLTETQYF	TGCGCCAGCAGCCAAGCAATCGGGACTGGGCTCACAGAGACCCAGTACTTC
TRBV2	.	.	TRBJ1-3	CASSRARSSGNTIYF	TGTGCCAGCAGCCGAGCAAGGAGCTCTGGAAACACCATATATTTT
TRBV30	.	TRBD1	TRBJ1-1	CAWRLSDRGNTEAFF	TGTGCCTGGAGATTATCGGACAGGGGGAACACTGAAGCTTTCTTT
TRBV11-3	.	TRBD1	TRBJ1-2	CASSPGQGGYGYTF	TGTGCCAGCAGCCCCGGACAGGGAGGCTATGGCTACACCTTC
TRBV5-1	few	.	TRBJ1-6	CASSLVAANSPLHF	TGCGCCAGCAGCTTGGTGGCGGCGAATTCACCCCTCCACTTT
TRBV30	few	.	TRBJ1-5	CAWSPIGGGLNNQPQHF	TGTGCCTGGAGTCCTATAGGGGGGGGGCTTAACAATCAGCCCCAGCATTTT
TRBV12-2	.	.	TRBJ1-1	CASRSPKSRTEAFF	TGTGCAAGTCGCTCCCCTAAGTCTCGGACTGAAGCTTTCTTT
TRBV12-5	.	.	TRBJ2-2	CASGFRSGNTGELFF	TGTGCTAGTGGTTTCAGGTCAGGGAACACCGGGGAGCTGTTTTTT